The 27 T cell receptor beta chains given below trace back to one sample, sequenced in a study of blood T cell repertoires in COVID-19. Generated by immunoSEQ multiplex PCR, the TCRdb table keeps only in-frame clones and is missing some. The sample includes about 350,000 clones, around 90% of them seen just once. The specimen was peripheral blood. These receptors came from a woman in her sixties or seventies with COVID-19, enrolled during active disease.

The V and J genes are TRBV19 and TRBJ1-3, with TRBD1 matching 7 bases. Germline assignment: CDR1 LNHDA and CDR2 SQIVND (reference sequence). The CDR3 extends over 15 amino acids. Losses at the gene ends were 3 bases for V and 2 bases for J; bases not matched to a gene: 4. DNA for the CDR3: TGTGCCAGTAGTATGGATGACAGGGCTGGAAACACCATATATTTT. Protein: CASSMDDRAGNTIYF.

This clone turned up a few times. This chain joins TRBV6-5 and TRBJ1-3; a weak D match, TRBD1 (5 bases). Per germline, CDR1 MNHEY and CDR2 SVGAGI. This CDR3 has 15 residues. V was cut by 6 bases and J by 1 base, with 13 bases left in between. In nucleotides, the CDR3 is TGTGCCAGCAGCAGAGACCGACAGTCTGGAAACACCATATATTTT. It codes for CASSRDRQSGNTIYF.

About this clone: This specimen includes other DNA sequences encoding the same CDR3. V and J are TRBV5-1 and TRBJ1-2; TRBD1 matches 8 bases. J gave up 8 bases and V 0 bases, and 15 bases lay outside the gene matches. The CDR3 extends over 17 amino acids. Per germline, CDR1 SGHRS and CDR2 YFSETQ. The CDR3 protein is CASSLASTGAARKGYTF. The CDR3 DNA reads TGCGCCAGCAGCTTGGCCTCGACAGGGGCGGCTCGGAAAGGCTACACCTTC.

This chain joins TRBV19 and TRBJ1-1, with TRBD1 matching over 9 bases. Germline CDR1 is LNHDA and CDR2 is SQIVND (reference sequence). V dropped 7 bases and J dropped 3; count of bases not matched to a gene: 6. The CDR3 is 14 amino acids. CDR3 sequence: CASTEQGAYTEAFF. DNA of the CDR3: TGTGCCAGTACTGAACAGGGGGCCTACACTGAAGCTTTCTTT.

The chain is built from TRBV15 and TRBJ1-5; 8 nucleotides align to TRBD1. The V gene end was trimmed by 5 bases and the J gene end by 1 base; junction bases not matched to a gene: 4. Germline V gene data show CDR1 as LNHNV and CDR2 as YYDKDF (reference sequence). The CDR3 is 15 residues long. CDR3 region: CATSGGQVSNQPQHF. The DNA for the CDR3 is TGTGCCACCAGCGGGGGACAGGTGAGCAATCAGCCCCAGCATTTT.

As DNA, the CDR3 is TGTGCCAGTAGTATACCGGCCGGGGAGCTGTTTTTT. Its protein is CASSIPAGELFF. This rearrangement joins TRBV19 to TRBJ2-2; no reliable D call. With 2 bases removed from V and 6 bases from J, the gap between germline ends came to 4 bases. Germline lookup yields CDR1 LNHDA and CDR2 SQIVND (reference sequence). This CDR3 contains 12 residues. The full variable domain, completed using reference TRBV19 and TRBJ2-2, is DGGITQSPKYLFRKEGQNVTLSCEQNLNHDAMYWYRQDPGQGLRLIYYSQIVNDFQKGDIAEGYSVSREKKESFPLTVTSAQKNPTAFYLCASSIPAGELFFGEGSRLTVL.

The chain couples TRBV3-1 (or the pseudogene TRBV3-2) to TRBJ1-3; D ambiguous. This CDR3 has 14 amino acids. Trimming cost V 1 base and J 4 bases, with 8 bases left between them. Per germline, CDR1 LGHDT and CDR2 YNNKEL (reference sequence). The DNA of the CDR3 is TGTGCCAGCAGCCAAGCTGGGGAGGGAAACACCATATATTTT. The encoded protein is CASSQAGEGNTIYF.

The CDR3 coding sequence is TGTGCCTGGAGTCACGACAGGGGGTTTAACACTGAAGCTTTCTTT. Translated, it gives CAWSHDRGFNTEAFF. The chain recombines TRBV30 with TRBJ1-1; TRBD1 matches at 9 bases. Trimming removed 2 bases from V and 2 bases from J; junction bases left unmatched: 6. Per germline, CDR1 GTSNPN and CDR2 SVGIG (reference sequence). The CDR3 runs 15 residues.

The J gene is TRBJ1-4, the V gene TRBV28; perhaps TRBD1 as D (5 bases). Germline-derived CDR1 and CDR2 are MDHEN and SYDVKM. V was shortened by 6 bases and J by 0 bases, with 11 bases between the two germline ends. The CDR3 extends over 15 amino acids. In DNA form, the CDR3 reads TGTGCCAGCAGACGACAAGGGGCAACTAATGAAAAACTGTTTTTT. It codes for CASRRQGATNEKLFF.

This clone appeared once. This sequence joins TRBV7-9 and TRBJ2-3, with D maybe TRBD2 (6 bases). Trimming pared 5 bases from V and 1 base from J, leaving 13 bases between. From germline, CDR1 is SEHNR and CDR2 FQNEAQ (reference sequence). This CDR3 contains 15 residues. The DNA for the CDR3 is TGTGCCAGCAGCGCGATGGGGGGAGGCACAGATACGCAGTATTTT. Its protein is CASSAMGGGTDTQYF.

This clone was observed a single time. This sequence joins TRBV2 and TRBJ1-1; TRBD1 is a possible D gene (5 bases). The CDR3 is made up of 13 amino acids. V was clipped by 5 bases and J by 1 base, with 8 bases between them. Germline CDR1 and CDR2: SNHLY and FYNNEI. In DNA, the CDR3 is TGTGCCAGCAGTTATCAGGGGAACACTGAAGCTTTCTTT. It specifies CASSYQGNTEAFF.

The rearrangement uses TRBV6-1 and TRBJ2-1, with 12 nucleotides matching TRBD2. The CDR3 spans 17 residues. CDR1 is MNHNS, CDR2 SASEGT, per germline. With V trimmed by 3 bases and J by 3 bases, 6 bases remained unmatched. The CDR3 coding sequence is TGTGCCAGCAGTGATTTCCGGACTAGCGGGGTCTACAATGAGCAGTTCTTC. Amino acid sequence: CASSDFRTSGVYNEQFF.

The rearrangement links TRBV24-1 to TRBJ1-5, with unresolved D. CDR1 is KGHDR, CDR2 SFDVKD, per germline. The CDR3 runs 14 residues. V was trimmed by 7 bases and J by 7 bases, leaving 16 bases between them. As DNA, the CDR3 is TGTGCCACCAGCCCCAATCGAGGGAGCCAGCCCCAGCATTTT. It yields the protein CATSPNRGSQPQHF.

This clone has only one observation. CDR3 region: CASSSGQIQETQYF. CDR3 sequence (DNA): TGTGCCAGCAGTTCCGGACAGATACAAGAGACCCAGTACTTC. The chain is built from TRBV28 and TRBJ2-5; D is possibly TRBD1 (6 bases). CDR3 length: 14 amino acids. V was shortened by 4 bases and J by 2 bases, with 11 bases between the two germline ends. Per the germline V gene, CDR1 is MDHEN and CDR2 is SYDVKM.

Notes on this clone: The junction departs from germline at one end; a sequencing error may be responsible. The V and J genes are TRBV3-1 (or the pseudogene TRBV3-2) and TRBJ2-7, with 7 positions matching TRBD1. CDR1 LGHDT and CDR2 YNNKEL come from the germline V gene (reference sequence). The length of the CDR3 is 15 residues. The CDR3 loop is CASSQDRQGAYEQYF. The CDR3 region has the DNA TGTGCCAGCAGTCAAGATCGGCAGGGGGCCTACGAGCAGTACTTC.

The CDR3 protein is CASSARDNTGYNSPLHF. The CDR3 region has the DNA TGTGCCAGCAGCGCACGAGACAATACAGGGTATAATTCACCCCTCCACTTT. V gene TRBV9 combines with J gene TRBJ1-6, with D possibly being TRBD1 (6 bases). Trimming cost V 3 bases and J 4 bases, with 17 bases left between them. The CDR3 is 17 amino acids. Germline loops: CDR1 SGDLS, CDR2 YYNGEE. Using reference TRBV9 and TRBJ1-6 for the parts outside the CDR3, the full variable domain is DSGVTQTPKHLITATGQRVTLRCSPRSGDLSVYWYQQSLDQGLQFLIQYYNGEERAKGNILERFSAQQFPDLHSELNLSSLELGDSALYFCASSARDNTGYNSPLHFGNGTRLTVT.

The V and J genes are TRBV11-2 and TRBJ1-5; 9 nucleotides line up with TRBD1. Looked up from germline, CDR1 is SGHAT and CDR2 is FQNNGV. V shed 6 bases and J 5 bases; nucleotides not matched to a gene: 2. CDR3 length: 13 amino acids. The chain's CDR3 is CASSRDRDQPQHF. CDR3 bases: TGTGCCAGCAGTCGGGACAGGGATCAGCCCCAGCATTTT.

This sequence joins TRBV6-5 and TRBJ2-5; 7 bases match TRBD2. The germline V gene encodes CDR1 MNHEY and CDR2 SVGAGI. Losses at the gene ends were 4 bases for V and 2 bases for J; bases not matched to a gene: 7. The CDR3 has 15 amino acids. This CDR3 reads CASSSRGLPQETQYF. CDR3 DNA sequence: TGTGCCAGCAGTTCCCGGGGACTACCACAAGAGACCCAGTACTTC.

The chain combines TRBV3-1 (or the pseudogene TRBV3-2) with TRBJ1-1, with no clear D. Germline V gives CDR1 LGHDT, CDR2 YNNKEL (reference sequence). The length of the CDR3 is 14 residues. V was trimmed by 6 bases and J by 0 bases, leaving 11 bases between them. The CDR3 spells CASRPGILNTEAFF. CDR3 bases: TGTGCCAGCAGACCCGGGATCCTGAACACTGAAGCTTTCTTT.

The chain joins TRBV19 to TRBJ1-5, with D tentatively TRBD1 (6 bases). The CDR3 has 14 residues. Germline CDR1 LNHDA, CDR2 SQIVND (reference sequence). The ends were cut back, 4 bases at V and 6 bases at J, with 13 bases in the middle. The CDR3: CASSTSGVTQPQHF. In DNA form, the CDR3 reads TGTGCCAGTAGTACATCAGGGGTAACTCAGCCCCAGCATTTT.

This clone was observed a single time. The chain recombines TRBV4-1 with TRBJ1-5; tentative D call: TRBD1 (5 bases). The germline V gene encodes CDR1 MGHRA and CDR2 YSYEKL. The CDR3 loop spans 14 amino acids. V dropped 1 base and J dropped 2 bases, with 6 bases sitting between them. Here the CDR3 DNA reads TGCGCCAGCAGCCAAGTAGGGGGCAATCAGCCCCAGCATTTT. Its translation: CASSQVGGNQPQHF.

V gene TRBV6-4 combines with J gene TRBJ1-1, with 7 nucleotides matching TRBD1. The V gene's germline CDR1 is MRHNA and CDR2 SNTAGT. The CDR3 spans 14 residues. V lost 7 bases, J lost 4 bases, and 9 bases stayed unmatched. CDR3 sequence reads: CASKIEGASTEAFF. The CDR3, as DNA: TGTGCCAGCAAAATTGAGGGGGCTTCCACTGAAGCTTTCTTT.

This clone was counted a few times. The J gene is TRBJ1-1, the V gene TRBV5-1, with no clear D. This CDR3 has 15 amino acids. CDR1 SGHRS and CDR2 YFSETQ come from the germline V gene. With 7 bases removed from V and 3 bases from J, the gap between germline ends came to 19 bases. The CDR3 spells CASRRERVEDTEAFF. CDR3 nucleotide sequence: TGCGCCAGCCGACGGGAGAGGGTAGAGGACACTGAAGCTTTCTTT.

V is TRBV19 and J is TRBJ1-1, with D unresolved. The CDR3 contains 14 residues. The germline V and J ends were trimmed by 10 bases and 0 bases, with 15 bases remaining between them. Germline loops: CDR1 LNHDA, CDR2 SQIVND (reference sequence). As DNA, the CDR3 is TGTGCCACCACGAACCCCCCAGTGAACACTGAAGCTTTCTTT. Translating it yields CATTNPPVNTEAFF.

The chain links TRBV6-5 to TRBJ1-2; no reliable D call. Trimming removed 6 bases at V and 2 bases at J, with 7 bases between. The V gene's germline CDR1 is MNHEY and CDR2 SVGAGI. The CDR3 covers 12 residues. DNA of the CDR3: TGTGCCAGCAGATCCCAGAACTATGGCTACACCTTC. Translation: CASRSQNYGYTF.

The chain links TRBV6-2 or TRBV6-3 to TRBJ2-7, with D maybe TRBD2 (7 bases). The CDR3 length is 13 residues. The V end was cut by 4 bases, the J end by 12 bases, with 19 bases between. Germline V CDR1 and CDR2: MNHEY, SVGEGT. DNA for the CDR3: TGTGCCAGCAGTTTGAGCGGGGAAGGGGGTAGGTACTTC. It codes for CASSLSGEGGRYF.

The chain combines TRBV10-1 with TRBJ1-4, with 8 bases fitting TRBD1. Per germline, CDR1 WNHNN and CDR2 SYGVQD (reference sequence). The CDR3 is made up of 16 amino acids. The V gene end was trimmed by 8 bases and the J gene end by 0 bases; junction bases not matched to a gene: 8. The chain's CDR3 is CASADRGEATNEKLFF. The CDR3 DNA sequence: TGCGCCAGCGCCGACAGGGGCGAAGCAACTAATGAAAAACTGTTTTTT.